The clone carrying this T cell receptor beta chain was recorded at least ten times. These data come from a study of identical twins. TCRdb fed the 5' RACE reads into MiXCR, producing one record per CDR3 protein. Of 250,000 to 350,000 distinct CDR3 sequences in the sample, more than 6.5% were seen once. The CDR3 runs 16 residues. Germline V CDR1 and CDR2: SGHTA, FQGNSA. V gave up 4 bases and J gave up 6 bases, with 20 bases separating them. The same data also went into a second study, on yellow fever vaccine responses in identical twins.

The TCR comes from a woman aged 18-30 years in good health. Sequenced: memory (CD45RO+) T cells sorted from blood. V usage is TRBV7-2 and J usage is TRBJ2-3; D may correspond to TRBD1 or TRBD2 (5 bases each). The CDR3 spells CASSSQGPRFSDTQYF. The CDR3 nucleotides read TGTGCCAGCAGCTCTCAGGGACCCCGATTTTCGGATACGCAGTATTTT.